This T cell receptor beta chain was sequenced in a study of OX40 agonist ivuxolimab in advanced cancers. Across the whole study: The dose-escalation cohort was roughly 83% male, with a mean age of around 60 years, ranging roughly 20 to 90. Two patients with cutaneous melanoma and one with hepatocellular carcinoma, three in total, showed partial responses.

The ends lost 6 bases at V and 7 bases at J; junction bases unmatched: 9. Germline assignment: CDR1 LNHDA and CDR2 SQIVND (reference sequence). The CDR3 is 14 residues long. Study-wide findings and caveats: Clonal expansion from baseline to week 6 occurred in both CD4+ and CD8+ T cells.

Anyone with autoimmune disease history or systemic immunosuppression was excluded. Method: immunoSEQ multiplex PCR; TCRdb's copy keeps in-frame clones and lacks some. There are about 84,000 clones in the sample; about nine tenths occur only once, and about 0.2% lies in the top ten. A word on this clone: Its antigen is not identified.

The sequences come from CD4+ or CD8+ T cells sorted from blood, collected in a trial of the OX40 agonist ivuxolimab. The TCR sequence derives from an adult with an advanced solid tumor such as melanoma, head and neck, liver or kidney cancer. The chain joins TRBV19 to TRBJ1-5; 7 bases align to TRBD1. The CDR3 sequence: CASSQTGSGQPQHF. CDR3 DNA: TGTGCCAGTAGCCAGACAGGGTCGGGGCAGCCCCAGCATTTT.